This T cell receptor beta chain comes out of a study of OX40 agonist ivuxolimab in advanced cancers. Study-level findings and limits: Not determined was the antigen specificity of the expanded peripheral T cells. There were, on average, more expanded clones in CD8+ T cells than in CD4+.

This clone was found once. What it recognizes is unknown. Data came from immunoSEQ multiplex PCR; TCRdb stores just in-frame clones and leaves some out. The sample holds 20,000 to 30,000 clones, roughly three quarters seen once. This CDR3 has 16 amino acids. Germline CDR1 and CDR2: MGHRA and YSYEKL. V gave up 0 bases and J gave up 2 bases; unmatched junction bases: 5. This TCR derives from an adult with an advanced solid tumor such as melanoma, head and neck, liver or kidney cancer. The starting material was CD4+ or CD8+ T cells sorted from blood, obtained in a trial of the OX40 agonist ivuxolimab. The chain is built from TRBV4-1 and TRBJ2-7; TRBD1 agrees at 9 bases. This CDR3 reads CASSQEPGQGTYEQYF. The CDR3 region has the DNA TGCGCCAGCAGCCAAGAACCGGGACAGGGTACCTACGAGCAGTACTTC.